The present T cell receptor (beta chain) was sequenced within a study of blood T cell repertoires in COVID-19. The CDR3 runs to 13 residues. Germline lookup yields CDR1 SGDLS and CDR2 YYNGEE. The V and J ends lost 0 bases and 9 bases respectively, with 13 bases between them. In the original analysis: How many nucleated cells were present was estimated from reference gene primer amplification. The data were produced by immunoSEQ multiplex PCR, yet TCRdb's version contains in-frame clones alone and is incomplete. V and J calls and clone size are those listed in that table; D and trimming were worked out from the DNA. This repertoire shows roughly 55,000 clones, 70% to 85% found once; its top ten account for around an eighth.

The chain uses TRBV9 and TRBJ2-7; maybe TRBD1 (5 bases). This TCR derives from a man older than 75 with acute or convalescent COVID-19. The sample comprised peripheral blood. The CDR3 here is CASSVEPGKVQYF. The CDR3 DNA reads TGTGCCAGCAGCGTAGAGCCAGGGAAGGTGCAGTACTTC.